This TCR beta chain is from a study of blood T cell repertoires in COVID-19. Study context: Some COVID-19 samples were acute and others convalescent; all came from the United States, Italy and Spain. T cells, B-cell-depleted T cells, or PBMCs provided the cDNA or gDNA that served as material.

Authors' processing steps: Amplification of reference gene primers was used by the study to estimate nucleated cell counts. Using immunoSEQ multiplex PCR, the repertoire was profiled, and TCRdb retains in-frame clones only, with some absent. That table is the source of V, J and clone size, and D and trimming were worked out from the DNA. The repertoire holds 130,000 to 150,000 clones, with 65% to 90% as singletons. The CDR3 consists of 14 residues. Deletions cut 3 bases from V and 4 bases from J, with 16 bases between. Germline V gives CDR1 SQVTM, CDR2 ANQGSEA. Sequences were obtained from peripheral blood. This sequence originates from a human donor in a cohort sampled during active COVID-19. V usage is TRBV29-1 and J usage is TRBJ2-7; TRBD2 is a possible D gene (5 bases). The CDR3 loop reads CSVDTQTSGYEQYF. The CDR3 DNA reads TGCAGCGTTGACACACAAACTTCGGGATACGAGCAGTACTTC.